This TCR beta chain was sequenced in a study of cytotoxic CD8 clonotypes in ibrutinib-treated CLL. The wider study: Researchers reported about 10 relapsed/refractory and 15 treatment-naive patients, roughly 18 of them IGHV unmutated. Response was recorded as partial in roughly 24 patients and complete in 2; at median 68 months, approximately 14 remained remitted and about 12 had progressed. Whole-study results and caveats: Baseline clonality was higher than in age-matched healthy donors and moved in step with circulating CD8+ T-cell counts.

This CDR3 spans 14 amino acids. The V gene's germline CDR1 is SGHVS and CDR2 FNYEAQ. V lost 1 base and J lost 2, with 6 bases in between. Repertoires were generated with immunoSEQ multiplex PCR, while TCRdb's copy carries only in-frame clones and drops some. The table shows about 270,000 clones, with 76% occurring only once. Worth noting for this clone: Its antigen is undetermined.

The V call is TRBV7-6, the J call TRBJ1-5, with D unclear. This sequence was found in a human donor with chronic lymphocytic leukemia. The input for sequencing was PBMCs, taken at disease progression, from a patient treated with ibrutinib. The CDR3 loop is CASSLGRGNQPQHF. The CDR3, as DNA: TGTGCCAGCAGCTTAGGTCGCGGCAATCAGCCCCAGCATTTT.